This T cell receptor beta chain was identified in a study of T cell responses to AZD1222 COVID-19 vaccine. Broader study findings: Reportedly, nearly half of unique spike TCRs recognized epitopes outside B.1.351/B.1.1.7 mutations. Just five or six AZD1222 recipients were seropositive at baseline. At 160-218 and 743-854, vaccine-associated CD4 TCRs were dominant, and they spanned spike. Possibly, clonal diversity was underestimated; donors were largely white British and included more females.

Profiling relied on immunoSEQ multiplex PCR, and the TCRdb table lists in-frame clones only, not all of them. The sample has 100,000 to 130,000 clones, approximately 86% seen once; the top ten hold approximately 3%. The CDR3 runs to 14 residues. The germline V gene has CDR1 MNHEY and CDR2 SVGEGT. Trimming cost V 4 bases and J 5 bases; bases outside gene matches: 5. Remarks on this clone: Its antigen remains unknown.

Source: peripheral blood, taken on day 0 of AZD1222 vaccination. This chain joins TRBV6-2 or TRBV6-3 and TRBJ1-1, with 9 positions matching TRBD1. The clonotype comes from an adult in good health. CDR3 protein: CASSSQGARTEAFF. DNA of the CDR3: TGTGCCAGCAGTTCACAGGGGGCGCGTACTGAAGCTTTCTTT.